Sequencing of this T cell receptor (beta chain) was carried out in a study of blood T cell repertoires in COVID-19. On the study more broadly: The United States, Italy and Spain supplied acute and convalescent COVID-19 samples. PBMCs, B-cell-depleted T cells, or T cells were the source of the cDNA or gDNA that made up the material.

The V gene's germline CDR1 is MNHEY and CDR2 SMNVEV (reference sequence). There are 15 residues in the CDR3. V lost 0 bases and J lost 4, with 12 bases in between. Produced via immunoSEQ multiplex PCR; TCRdb's table is partial and in-frame only. The table records approximately 49,000 clones, around nine tenths of them present only once. The TCR originated in a man aged 45 to 65 with acute or convalescent COVID-19. Material: peripheral blood. This rearrangement joins TRBV27 to TRBJ1-2; TRBD1 might be the D (5 bases). Here the CDR3 reads CASSLSEPGGYGYTF. CDR3 nucleotides: TGTGCCAGCAGTTTATCGGAACCGGGGGGCTATGGCTACACCTTC.